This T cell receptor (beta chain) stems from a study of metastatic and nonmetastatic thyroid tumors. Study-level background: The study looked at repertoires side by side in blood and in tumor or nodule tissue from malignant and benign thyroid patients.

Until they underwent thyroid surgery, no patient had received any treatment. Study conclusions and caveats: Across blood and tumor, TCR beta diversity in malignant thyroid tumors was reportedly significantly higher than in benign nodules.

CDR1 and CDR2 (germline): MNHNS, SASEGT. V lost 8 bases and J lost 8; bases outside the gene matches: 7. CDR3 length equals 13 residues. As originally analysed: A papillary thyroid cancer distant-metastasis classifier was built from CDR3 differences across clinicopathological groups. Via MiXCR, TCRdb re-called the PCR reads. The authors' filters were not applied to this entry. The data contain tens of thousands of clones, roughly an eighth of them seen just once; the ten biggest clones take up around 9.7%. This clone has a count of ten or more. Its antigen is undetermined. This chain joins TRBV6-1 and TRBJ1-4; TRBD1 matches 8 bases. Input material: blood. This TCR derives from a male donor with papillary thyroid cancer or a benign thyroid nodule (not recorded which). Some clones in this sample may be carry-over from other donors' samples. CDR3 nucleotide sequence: TGTGCCAGCGCCAGGGGGCCTGACGAAAAACTGTTTTTT. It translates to CASARGPDEKLFF.